This T cell receptor beta chain appears in the sequencing data of a study of cytomegalovirus exposure and HLA in healthy donors. This clone was seen just once. J gave up 5 bases and V 2 bases, and 9 bases lay outside the gene matches. The CDR3 is made up of 17 amino acids. Germline assignment: CDR1 SGHVS and CDR2 FNYEAQ. In the PCR, 60 Vbeta and 13 Jbeta primers were used. The assay was immunoSEQ multiplex PCR, and TCRdb's table has in-frame clones only and misses some. This sample carries 200,000 to 250,000 clones, about three quarters of them seen once, and the ten largest clones take 15%. The sequenced sample was PBMCs. The chain links TRBV7-6 to TRBJ2-1, with TRBD2 matching over 10 bases. The clonotype comes from a man aged 35 to 55 in good health and CMV-seronegative. CDR3 protein: CASSLPSGGARDNEQFF. The CDR3 nucleotides read TGTGCCAGCAGCTTACCTAGCGGGGGTGCCCGGGACAATGAGCAGTTCTTC.